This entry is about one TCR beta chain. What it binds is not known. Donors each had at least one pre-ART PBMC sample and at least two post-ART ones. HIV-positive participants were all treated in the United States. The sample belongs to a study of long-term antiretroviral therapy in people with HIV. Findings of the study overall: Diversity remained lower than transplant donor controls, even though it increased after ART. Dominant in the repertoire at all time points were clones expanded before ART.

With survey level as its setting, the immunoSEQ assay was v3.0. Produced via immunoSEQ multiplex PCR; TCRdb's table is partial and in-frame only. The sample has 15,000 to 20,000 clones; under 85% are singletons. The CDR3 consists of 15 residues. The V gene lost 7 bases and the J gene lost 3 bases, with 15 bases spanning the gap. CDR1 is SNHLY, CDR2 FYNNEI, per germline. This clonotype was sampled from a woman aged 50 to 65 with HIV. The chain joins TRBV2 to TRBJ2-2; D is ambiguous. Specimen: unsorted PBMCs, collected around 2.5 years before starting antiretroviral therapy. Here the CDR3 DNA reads TGTGCCAGCACCAACGAGGCACCGGACACCGGGGAGCTGTTTTTT. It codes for CASTNEAPDTGELFF.